This T cell receptor beta chain was captured by sequencing in a study of neurological immune-mediated disorders. General study results and limits: Private repertoires in all groups were suggested by the absence of shared CDR3 amino acid sequences among expanded clones across subjects.

A single run covered 15-18 subjects with over 170 million TCR-beta sequences. TCRdb re-analysed the 5' RACE reads in MiXCR, keeping a single row per CDR3 protein. The profile shows about 66,000 distinct CDR3 sequences, roughly 3.6% of them singletons. CDR3 length: 15 residues. The V gene's germline CDR1 is MGHRA and CDR2 YSYEKL. J was trimmed by 7 bases and V by 2 bases; bases with no gene match: 7. There are many counts of this clonotype. The antigen is unknown. The receptor was isolated from a man aged 25 to 40 with multiple sclerosis. The sample taken for sequencing was PBMCs. J is TRBJ1-2 and V is TRBV4-1, with 10 bases identical to TRBD1. The CDR3 sequence: CASSQPRTGGFGYTF. The CDR3 nucleotides read TGCGCCAGCAGCCAACCTCGGACAGGGGGTTTTGGCTACACCTTC.